This TCR beta chain was recovered during a study of cytomegalovirus exposure and HLA in healthy donors. Study-level points and caveats: An analysis that came later showed most CMV-associated TCR beta chains appearing HLA-restricted.

Details on this clone: Its antigen is currently unknown.

The PCR contained 60 Vbeta and 13 Jbeta primers. Profiling relied on immunoSEQ multiplex PCR, and the TCRdb table lists in-frame clones only, not all of them. This sample has 90,000 to 120,000 clones, with nearly 80% found just once. Germline V CDR1 and CDR2: MDHEN, SYDVKM. This CDR3 is built from 11 residues. The gene calls are TRBV28 and TRBJ2-5, with no clear D. The end of the DNA fits TRBJ2-7 better, so the J call may be wrong. The receptor's source is a man between 60 and 70 years old in good health and CMV-seropositive. Sequencing was performed on PBMCs. CDR3 loop: CASEENYEQYF. Written as DNA, the CDR3 is TGTGCCAGCGAGGAGAACTACGAGCAGTACTTC.